The clone carrying this T cell receptor (beta chain) was seen only once. CDR3 length equals 13 residues. Germline CDR1 MGHDK, CDR2 SYGVNS. V gave up 6 bases and J gave up 11 bases, with 17 bases separating them. Autoimmune disease history or systemic immunosuppression barred patients. This specimen comes from a study of OX40 agonist ivuxolimab in advanced cancers. Data came from immunoSEQ multiplex PCR; TCRdb stores just in-frame clones and leaves some out. The repertoire includes under 70,000 clones, 85% of them detected once, and roughly 3.9% sits in the top ten. The chain uses TRBV25-1 and TRBJ2-1; D may match TRBD1 or TRBD2 (6 bases each). This receptor was obtained from an adult with an advanced solid tumor such as melanoma, head and neck, liver or kidney cancer. The specimen was CD4+ or CD8+ T cells sorted from blood, collected in a trial of the OX40 agonist ivuxolimab. In nucleotides, the CDR3 is TGTGCCAGCAGGGGGACGGGGGACACAAAGCAGTTCTTC. Translation gives CASRGTGDTKQFF.